This TCR beta chain was recorded in a study of cytomegalovirus exposure and HLA in healthy donors (dated by TCRdb to the late 2010s). With respect to the entire study: An earlier analysis of approximately 640 of the donors reported about 250 Gb of sequence data and some 100 million unique TCR beta sequences from about 180 million T cells. The study aimed to test whether signatures of past pathogen exposure could be identified by cataloging public T cell receptors. To predict cytomegalovirus infection status, the study combined high-throughput TCR immunosequencing, statistical association of individual TCRs with disease status, and machine learning. In a later genetic analysis, genome-wide SNP genotypes for 398 of the 666 donors were used, and that subset was treated as a discovery cohort. The later analysis used no new phenotypic data to find candidate immune exposures, relying instead on TCR beta sequences and their occurrence across donors. A separate validation cohort of some 130 different subjects was used in addition to the roughly 670-subject first cohort. Among about 400 genotyped donors of the cohort, an average of approximately 240,000 unique TCR beta nucleotide sequences was sequenced per donor, of which 15% to 20% were non-productive. The study used immunosequencing to profile the T cell repertoires of several hundred subjects and linked those repertoires to cytomegalovirus serostatus. Among the roughly 380 genotyped donors, approximately 81% belonged to the genetic ancestry cluster associated with self-reported Caucasian donors. Typing coverage varied by locus: about 629-630 donors for A, B, C, DRB1 and DQB1; roughly 510 for DQA1; around 570 for DPA1; some 470 for DPB1. About five DR-DQ haplotypes were handled as single units for association and clustering, since linkage in the cohort was strong. HLA typing included class I and class II loci at four-digit resolution. An earlier analysis of fewer than 750 of the donors used high-throughput TCR beta sequencing to judge whether each TCR beta V gene segment behaved as functional or pseudogenic. Donor age, sex, ethnicity and CMV serostatus were collected together with the repertoire data. In a later analysis, previously published TCR beta repertoires from 550 to 750 donors were re-analyzed and high-resolution HLA genotyping was added so that TCR occurrence patterns could be studied. Approximately 300 gigabases of sequencing data and tens of millions of unique TCR sequences made up an early release that covered nearly 650 HLA-typed donors. Every repertoire in the discovery cohort had been generated on one and the same sequencing platform. The paper as a whole reports these results and caveats: Strong co-occurrence of HLA alleles, especially DR and DQ, made assigning TCR associations to individual alleles difficult. In an earlier analysis of around 600 of the donors, most TCR beta V segments were observed in productive rearrangements about 87% or about 30% of the time, broadly matching IMGT annotations. According to a later analysis, parvovirus B19, influenza, CMV and Epstein-Barr virus appeared linked to several top co-occurrence clusters. Immune exposure information for the cohort was limited to CMV serostatus. Compared with equally common non-associated chains, HLA-associated TCR beta chains in a later analysis were more clonally expanded and had lower generation probabilities. About 17 rarely observed V segments, including chromosome 9 orphons, were excluded from the earlier analysis of about 600 of the donors because counts were too low. V-gene and J-gene trimming of TCR beta chains was associated with a missense DCLRE1C variant in a later genetic analysis, and the association was replicated in an independent cohort. The classifier was reported to diagnose cytomegalovirus status with high specificity and sensitivity in both the original and validation cohorts. The authors suggested that the approach could potentially be extended to other disease states and immunological phenotypes. Because HLA typing was missing for some donors at each locus, association tests included only the typed subset. In a later analysis, the rate of TCR association differed among HLA loci, with DRB1 alleles having the most associated TCRs and HLA-C alleles having the fewest. A further reported finding was that TCR beta sequences accurately predicted the HLA-A and HLA-B alleles for most subjects in the first cohort. Most TCR sequences were seen in very few donors, while some public TCRs were found in many individuals. In vitro tests confirmed that a few of the cytomegalovirus-associated TCR beta chains recognize cytomegalovirus antigens. At a false discovery rate of 0.05, a later analysis linked some 17,000 TCR beta sequences to specific HLA alleles. In a later genetic analysis, fewer N-insertions in productive TCRs were reported among donors in an Asian-associated ancestry cluster than the approximately 630-donor mean. Some IMGT-functional V segments, including TRBV6-2 and TRBV6-3, could not be told apart with the 87-base-pair reads, so those segments were excluded. A group of highly shared sequence variants was considered likely to be a technical artifact of the sequencing pipeline. In the study, some 160 TCR beta chains were listed as associated with cytomegalovirus. Roughly uniform sequencing depth across donors was assumed in presence/absence analyses, although this assumption may not hold. According to a later analysis, most CMV-associated TCR beta chains appeared to be HLA-restricted, and the HLA associations seemed to be driven largely by CMV exposure. Linkage disequilibrium might explain the correlated functional status among segregating V segments, but an unknown experimental factor could not be excluded. In this cohort, only TCR beta chains were sequenced, and detectable features were limited by the absence of alpha or paired-chain data.

Trimming takes 0 bases from V and 7 bases from J, and the germline ends sit 14 bases apart. Looking up the germline V gene yields CDR1 SGHTS and CDR2 YDEGEE. The CDR3 goes from the cysteine to the phenylalanine over 14 residues. Only the CDR3 portion is preserved as DNA: 42 bases, with reading frame beginning at the first base. The cohort was made up of roughly 670 healthy bone marrow donors. At the time of sampling, every cohort member was nominally healthy, though immune exposures that went unrecorded were likely present. The donor tested CMV seronegative and was one of the 352 seronegative cohort members. Each donor provided a peripheral blood sample, and peripheral blood mononuclear cells were used for TCR beta sequencing. Genomic DNA extraction from the blood cell samples was performed with the Qiagen DNeasy Blood Extraction Kit. Preparation of the library involved the immunoSEQ multiplex PCR assay. A mixture of 60 forward primers for TCR Vbeta segments and 13 reverse primers for TCR Jbeta segments was used in the multiplex PCR. Amplification of the CDR3 region of rearranged TCR beta genes was performed with a multiplex PCR assay on genomic DNA. The amplified TCR beta libraries were sequenced on the Illumina HiSeq System as 87-base-pair reads. In the authors' own workflow: Across the 600 to 700 repertoires, a later analysis counted about 81 million unique TCR beta chains, roughly 11 million of which were shared by at least two donors. Raw reads were error-corrected and collapsed into unique sequences with a nearest-neighbor algorithm that merged closely related sequences to remove PCR and sequencing errors. V, D and J gene segments were assigned by aligning CDR3 sequences to IMGT reference sequences. Each retained sequence needed at least a six-nucleotide match to both a V gene segment and a J gene segment. Rearrangements were classified as productive when the CDR3 lacked stop codons and remained in frame with V and J, and all other rearrangements were classified as non-productive. CDR3 was defined according to IMGT convention as the region running from the second conserved V-encoded cysteine to the conserved J-encoded phenylalanine. In an earlier analysis of around 570 of the donors, sequences lacking an unambiguous match to a single V gene segment were excluded. An earlier analysis of 587 of the donors classified V segments as functional when productive rearrangements were above 56.7% and as segregating when the standard deviation between donors was above 5%. To diagnose cytomegalovirus status from the catalog of TCR beta chain sequences, a statistical classification framework was built. In a later analysis, TCR nucleotide sequences were compared against IMGT/GENE-DB human TR gene sequences so that V and J genes could be assigned. Using the TCRdist pipeline, a later analysis assigned CDR3 sequences along with most-parsimonious VDJ recombination scenarios. In a later analysis, each TCR beta chain was defined by its CDR3 amino acid sequence together with its V-gene family, and reads without a unique V-gene family were excluded. A later analysis removed 500 to 600 highly shared, low-generation-probability nucleotide sequences to deal with suspected cross-contamination and a sequencing artifact. A later analysis calculated a clonal expansion index for each public chain from normalized within-repertoire ranks of inferred template counts. In a later analysis, generation probabilities were computed using a VDJ recombination model fitted to out-of-frame rearrangements, and the results were checked against IGoR. In a later analysis, TCR-TCR, TCR-HLA and TCR-CMV co-occurrence was scored with hypergeometric tests, and a repertoire-size bias correction was applied to TCR pairs. In a later analysis, false discovery rates were estimated by permuting HLA or CMV assignments 20 times. A later analysis grouped co-occurring TCRs with DBSCAN, adding TCRdist sequence similarity when clustering within HLA-allele-positive subsets. Co-occurrence clustering excluded repertoires with fewer than 30,000 or more than 120,000 public chains, plus five with anomalous nucleotide sharing. What TCRdb holds here is the immuneACCESS table cut down to in-frame rearrangements. Part of the clones is not present; checked against another copy, under half of the missing clones reflect an unresolved V gene, and the others are unexplained. The V and J calls and clone size come from that table; D and trimming were worked out from the DNA. The sample profile shows under 150,000 clones; around three quarters of them were found once. About 1.8% of the sample is taken by the ten largest.

With respect to this clone: Its antigen specificity is not known. One base away there is no much larger clone; base qualities are not given.

The receptor comes from a woman aged 50 to 65 in good health and CMV-seronegative. The chain employs TRBV5-8 and TRBJ2-7; TRBD2 could be the D gene, as 5 bases match. The specimen sequenced was PBMCs. The CDR3 is CASSLAWEKREQYF. DNA sequence: TGTGCCAGCAGCTTGGCCTGGGAGAAAAGGGAGCAGTACTTC. With all but the CDR3 taken from the reference TRBV5-8 and TRBJ2-7 genes, the full variable domain is: EAGVTQSPTHLIKTRGQQATLRCSPISGHTSVYWYQQALGLGLQFLLWYDEGEERNRGNFPPRFSGRQFPNYSSELNVNALELEDSALYLCASSLAWEKREQYFGPGTRLTVT.